Following are 9 T cell receptor beta chains from one sample sequenced in a study of shared clonotypes between healthy human individuals. The naive CD8 subset, CD45RO-negative cells positively selected for CCR7, excluded terminally differentiated effector memory CD45RA+ cells. Libraries were prepared by immunoSEQ multiplex PCR; TCRdb keeps only in-frame clonotypes and omits some of them. The sample shows approximately 1.9 million clones, 93% of them seen only once. The specimen sequenced was naive CD8+ T cells from PBMCs. These receptors all come from a man aged 18 to 29 in good health. Some clones in this sample may be carry-over from other donors' samples.

The chain uses TRBV30 and TRBJ2-7; 7 bases are shared with TRBD2. Looked up from germline, CDR1 is GTSNPN and CDR2 is SVGIG (reference sequence). V lost 5 bases and J lost 5; bases outside the gene matches: 15. The CDR3 extends over 15 amino acids. CDR3 loop: CAWRRALLATHEQYF. The CDR3 DNA sequence: TGTGCCTGGCGCCGGGCCTTACTAGCGACTCACGAGCAGTACTTC.

The chain recombines TRBV30 with TRBJ2-7; TRBD2 matches at 11 bases. V shed 8 bases, J shed 3 bases, and the junction held 9 bases outside the gene matches. The CDR3 runs 14 residues. Looked up from germline, CDR1 is GTSNPN and CDR2 is SVGIG (reference sequence). CDR3: CATYGTSGLYEQYF. CDR3 in DNA: TGTGCCACATACGGGACTAGCGGTCTCTACGAGCAGTACTTC.

The chain recombines TRBV27 with TRBJ2-3; no definite D call. This CDR3 contains 16 residues. CDR1 is MNHEY and CDR2 is SMNVEV in the germline V gene (reference sequence). V gave up 0 bases and J gave up 0 bases, with 10 bases separating them. CDR3 in amino acids: CASSLSWRPSTDTQYF. The CDR3 bases are TGTGCCAGCAGTTTATCTTGGAGACCTAGCACAGATACGCAGTATTTT.

This chain links TRBV21-1 with TRBJ2-7. TRBV21-1 represents a pseudogene. This CDR3 comprises 13 residues. The CDR3 region is CASSKGVGAEQYF. Written as DNA, the CDR3 is TGTGCCAGCAGCAAAGGCGTCGGGGCCGAGCAGTACTTC.

The chain uses TRBV27 and TRBJ2-1, with D hard to call. Per the germline V gene, CDR1 is MNHEY and CDR2 is SMNVEV (reference sequence). This CDR3 is 13 amino acids long. The V end was cut by 2 bases, the J end by 4 bases, with 6 bases between. CDR3 residues: CASSLQVYNEQFF. CDR3 nucleotides: TGTGCCAGCAGTTTACAGGTTTACAATGAGCAGTTCTTC.

This clone was seen once. The CDR3 reads CASSLLLRGYNEQFF. Here the CDR3 DNA reads TGTGCCAGCAGCTTACTATTGCGGGGATACAATGAGCAGTTCTTC. V and J are TRBV11-2 and TRBJ2-1, with a weak D call TRBD2 (6 bases). The CDR3 has 15 residues. CDR1 is SGHAT and CDR2 is FQNNGV in the germline V gene. V gave up 2 bases and J gave up 4 bases, with 12 bases separating them.

The J gene is TRBJ2-1, the V gene TRBV7-9; D may be TRBD1 (6 bases). The CDR3 runs 15 residues. Germline CDR1 SEHNR, CDR2 FQNEAQ (reference sequence). V was shortened by 5 bases and J by 3 bases, with 14 bases between the two germline ends. CDR3 bases: TGTGCCAGCAGCCCCACGGACAGCGGCTACAATGAGCAGTTCTTC. The encoded protein is CASSPTDSGYNEQFF.

Of note for this clone: The same CDR3 also results from other DNA sequences found in this sample. As DNA, the CDR3 is TGTGCCAGCAGCGGCGCGAGCTCCTACGAGCAGTACTTC. This encodes CASSGASSYEQYF. This sequence joins TRBV9 and TRBJ2-7; D not resolved. Germline lookup yields CDR1 SGDLS and CDR2 YYNGEE. V lost 3 bases and J lost 0, with 7 bases in between. This CDR3 comprises 13 residues.

The J gene is TRBJ2-1, the V gene TRBV9; the match to TRBD2 covers 7 bases. This CDR3 has 17 amino acids. Germline-derived CDR1 and CDR2 are SGDLS and YYNGEE. V lost 0 bases to trimming and J lost 8 bases; unmatched junction nucleotides: 14. The CDR3 DNA is TGTGCCAGCAGCGTAGCTGGATCCGGCGGGAGTTGGTATGAGCAGTTCTTC. The encoded protein is CASSVAGSGGSWYEQFF.